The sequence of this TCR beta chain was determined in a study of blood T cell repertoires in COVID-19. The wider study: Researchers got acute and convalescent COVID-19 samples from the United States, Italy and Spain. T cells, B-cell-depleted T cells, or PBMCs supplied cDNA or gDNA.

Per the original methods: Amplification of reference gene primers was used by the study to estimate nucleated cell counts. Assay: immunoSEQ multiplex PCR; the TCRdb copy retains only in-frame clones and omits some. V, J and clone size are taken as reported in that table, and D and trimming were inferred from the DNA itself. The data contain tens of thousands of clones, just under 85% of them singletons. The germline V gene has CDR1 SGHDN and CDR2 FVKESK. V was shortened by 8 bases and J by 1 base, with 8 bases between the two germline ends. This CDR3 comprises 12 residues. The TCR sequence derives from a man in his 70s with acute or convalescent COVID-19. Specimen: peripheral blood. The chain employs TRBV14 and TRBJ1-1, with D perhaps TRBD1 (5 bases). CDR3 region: CASRGGNTEAFF. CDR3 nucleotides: TGTGCCAGCCGGGGGGGGAACACTGAAGCTTTCTTT.